This T cell receptor beta chain was obtained from a study of siplizumab effects on memory and regulatory T cells. Sequenced by immunoSEQ multiplex PCR; TCRdb stores in-frame clones only, minus some. The sample records about 15,000 clones, around 40% being singletons. On this clone itself: The antigen is not known.

Looked up from germline, CDR1 is SGHKS and CDR2 is YYEKEE (reference sequence). V lost 0 bases to trimming and J lost 5 bases; unmatched junction nucleotides: 5. The CDR3 covers 16 residues. The mixed lymphocyte reaction cells underwent coculture at 37°C for approximately six days. The sequencing input was CFSE-low (dividing) CD4+ T cells sorted from an allogeneic mixed lymphocyte reaction. The sequence was collected from a human donor in good health; the cells came from an allogeneic mixed lymphocyte reaction. Some clones in this sample may be carry-over from other donors' samples. This sequence joins TRBV5-5 and TRBJ2-1; 10 positions agree with TRBD2. CDR3 sequence (DNA): TGTGCCAGCAGCTTGGTGTTAGCGGGAGGTCACAATGAGCAGTTCTTC. Encoded protein: CASSLVLAGGHNEQFF.